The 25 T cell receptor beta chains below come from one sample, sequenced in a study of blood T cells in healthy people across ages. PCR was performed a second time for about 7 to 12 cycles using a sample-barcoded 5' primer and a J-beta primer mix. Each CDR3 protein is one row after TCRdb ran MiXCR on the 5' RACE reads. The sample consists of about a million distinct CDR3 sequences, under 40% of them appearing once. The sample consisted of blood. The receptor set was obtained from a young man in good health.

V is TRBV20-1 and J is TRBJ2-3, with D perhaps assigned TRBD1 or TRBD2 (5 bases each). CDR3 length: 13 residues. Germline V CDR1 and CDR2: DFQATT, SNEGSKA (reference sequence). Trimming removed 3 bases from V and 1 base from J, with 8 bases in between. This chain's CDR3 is CSARWDGTDTQYF. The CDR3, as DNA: TGCAGTGCTAGGTGGGACGGCACAGATACGCAGTATTTT.

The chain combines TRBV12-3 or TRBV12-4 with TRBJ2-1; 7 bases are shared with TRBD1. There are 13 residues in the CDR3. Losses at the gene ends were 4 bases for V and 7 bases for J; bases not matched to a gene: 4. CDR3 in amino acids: CASSWDSLNEQFF. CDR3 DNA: TGTGCCAGCAGTTGGGACAGTCTTAATGAGCAGTTCTTC.

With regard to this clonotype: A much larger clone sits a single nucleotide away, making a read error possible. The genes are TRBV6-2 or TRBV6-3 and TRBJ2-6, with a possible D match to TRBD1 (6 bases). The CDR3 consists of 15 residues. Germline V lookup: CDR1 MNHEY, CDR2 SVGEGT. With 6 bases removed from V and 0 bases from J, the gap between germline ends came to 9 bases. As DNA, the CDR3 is TGTGCCAGCAGCCGACAGGACTCTGGGGCCAACGTCCTGACTTTC. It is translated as CASSRQDSGANVLTF.

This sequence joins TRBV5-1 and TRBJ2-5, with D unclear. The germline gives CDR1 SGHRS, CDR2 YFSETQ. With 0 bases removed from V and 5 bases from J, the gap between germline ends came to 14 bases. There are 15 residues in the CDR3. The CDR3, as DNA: TGCGCCAGCAGCTTGGGGACGAGGCTTGGGGAGACCCAGTACTTC. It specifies CASSLGTRLGETQYF. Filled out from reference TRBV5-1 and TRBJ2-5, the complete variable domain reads KAGVTQTPRYLIKTRGQQVTLSCSPISGHRSVSWYQQTPGQGLQFLFEYFSETQRNKGNFPGRFSGRQFSNSRSEMNVSTLELGDSALYLCASSLGTRLGETQYFGPGTRLLVL.

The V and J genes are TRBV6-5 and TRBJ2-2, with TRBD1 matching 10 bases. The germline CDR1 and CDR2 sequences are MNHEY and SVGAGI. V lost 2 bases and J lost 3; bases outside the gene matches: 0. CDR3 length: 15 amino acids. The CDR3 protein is CASSYGTGDTGELFF. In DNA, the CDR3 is TGTGCCAGCAGTTACGGGACAGGGGACACCGGGGAGCTGTTTTTT.

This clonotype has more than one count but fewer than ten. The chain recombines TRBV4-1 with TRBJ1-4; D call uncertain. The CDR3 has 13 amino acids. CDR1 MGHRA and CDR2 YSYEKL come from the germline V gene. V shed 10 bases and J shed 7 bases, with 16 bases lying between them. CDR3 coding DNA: TGCGCCACTCGACGGGTAATAGGTGAAAAACTGTTTTTT. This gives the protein CATRRVIGEKLFF.

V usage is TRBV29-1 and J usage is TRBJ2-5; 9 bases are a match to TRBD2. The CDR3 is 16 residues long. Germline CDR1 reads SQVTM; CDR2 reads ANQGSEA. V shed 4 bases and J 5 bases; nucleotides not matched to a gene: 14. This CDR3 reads CSVAPDALAGVETQYF. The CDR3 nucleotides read TGCAGCGTTGCACCCGACGCTTTAGCGGGGGTTGAGACCCAGTACTTC.

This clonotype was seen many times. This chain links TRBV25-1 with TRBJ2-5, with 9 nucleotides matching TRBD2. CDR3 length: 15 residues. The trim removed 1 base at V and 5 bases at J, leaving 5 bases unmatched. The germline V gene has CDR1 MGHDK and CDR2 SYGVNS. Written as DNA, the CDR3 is TGTGCCAGCAGTGAATCTAGCGGGATGGTTGAGACCCAGTACTTC. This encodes CASSESSGMVETQYF.

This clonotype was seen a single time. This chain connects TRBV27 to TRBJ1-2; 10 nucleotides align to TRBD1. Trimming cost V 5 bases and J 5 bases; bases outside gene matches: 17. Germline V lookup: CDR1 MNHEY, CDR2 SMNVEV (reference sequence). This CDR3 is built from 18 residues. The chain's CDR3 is CASSMSGTGDKMGYGYTF. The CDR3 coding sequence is TGTGCCAGCAGTATGTCCGGGACAGGGGATAAGATGGGATATGGCTACACCTTC.

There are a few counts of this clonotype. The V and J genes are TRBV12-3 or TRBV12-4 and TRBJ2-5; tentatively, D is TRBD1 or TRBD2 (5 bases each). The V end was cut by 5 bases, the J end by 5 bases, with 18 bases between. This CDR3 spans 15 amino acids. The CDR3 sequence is CASSPPMGVMETQYF. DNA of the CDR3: TGTGCCAGCAGTCCACCCATGGGGGTAATGGAGACCCAGTACTTC.

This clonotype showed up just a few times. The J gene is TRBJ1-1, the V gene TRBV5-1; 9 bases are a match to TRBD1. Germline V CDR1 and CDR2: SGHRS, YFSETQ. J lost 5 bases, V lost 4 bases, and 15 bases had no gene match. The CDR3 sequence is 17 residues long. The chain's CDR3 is CASSHSYRGLVVTEAFF. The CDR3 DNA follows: TGCGCCAGCAGCCACTCATACAGGGGGCTAGTGGTGACTGAAGCTTTCTTT.

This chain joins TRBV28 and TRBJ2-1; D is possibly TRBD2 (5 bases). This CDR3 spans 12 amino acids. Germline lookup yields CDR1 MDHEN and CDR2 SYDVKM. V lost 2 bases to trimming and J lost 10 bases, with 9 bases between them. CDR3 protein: CASSLQEVEQFF. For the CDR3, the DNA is TGTGCCAGCAGTTTACAGGAGGTCGAGCAGTTCTTC.

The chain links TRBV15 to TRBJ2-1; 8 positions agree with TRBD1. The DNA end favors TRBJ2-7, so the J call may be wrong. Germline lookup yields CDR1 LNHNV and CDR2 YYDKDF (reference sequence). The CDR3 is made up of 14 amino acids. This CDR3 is CATSGDRSHNEQYF. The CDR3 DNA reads TGTGCCACCAGCGGGGACAGGAGTCACAATGAGCAGTACTTC.

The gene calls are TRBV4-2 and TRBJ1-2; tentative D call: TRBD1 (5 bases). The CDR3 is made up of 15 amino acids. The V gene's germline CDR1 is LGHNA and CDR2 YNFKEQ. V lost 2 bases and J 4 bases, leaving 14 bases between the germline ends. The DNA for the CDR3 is TGTGCCAGCAGCCAACCCGGGGCCCAAGCCTATGGCTACACCTTC. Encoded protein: CASSQPGAQAYGYTF.

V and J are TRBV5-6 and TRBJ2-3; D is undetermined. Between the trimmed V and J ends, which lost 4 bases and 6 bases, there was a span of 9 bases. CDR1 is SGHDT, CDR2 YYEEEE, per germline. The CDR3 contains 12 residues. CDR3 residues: CASSPADDTQYF. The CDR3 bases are TGTGCCAGCAGCCCCGCAGATGATACGCAGTATTTT.

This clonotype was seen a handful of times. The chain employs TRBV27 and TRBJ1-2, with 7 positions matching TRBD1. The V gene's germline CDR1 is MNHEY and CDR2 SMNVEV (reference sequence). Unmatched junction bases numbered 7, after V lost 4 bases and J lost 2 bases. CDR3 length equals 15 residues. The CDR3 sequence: CASSSELQGNYGYTF. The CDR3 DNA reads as TGTGCCAGCAGTTCGGAACTACAGGGGAACTATGGCTACACCTTC.

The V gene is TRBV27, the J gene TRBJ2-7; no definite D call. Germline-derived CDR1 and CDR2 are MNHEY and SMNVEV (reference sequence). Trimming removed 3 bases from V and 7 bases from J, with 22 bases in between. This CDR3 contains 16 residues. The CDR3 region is CASSLPGPLPHNEQYF. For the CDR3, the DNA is TGTGCCAGCAGTTTGCCGGGCCCCCTTCCACACAATGAGCAGTACTTC.

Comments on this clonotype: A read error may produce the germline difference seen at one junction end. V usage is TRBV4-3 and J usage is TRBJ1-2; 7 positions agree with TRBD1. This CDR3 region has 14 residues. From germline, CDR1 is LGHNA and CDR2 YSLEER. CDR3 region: CTSSQPGTVYGYTF. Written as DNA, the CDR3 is TGCACCAGCAGCCAACCCGGGACAGTCTATGGCTACACCTTC.

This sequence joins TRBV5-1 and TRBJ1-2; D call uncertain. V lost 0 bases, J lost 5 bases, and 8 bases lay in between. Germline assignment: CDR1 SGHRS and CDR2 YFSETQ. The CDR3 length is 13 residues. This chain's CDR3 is CASSLASDYGYTF. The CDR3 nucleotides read TGCGCCAGCAGCTTGGCCAGCGATTATGGCTACACCTTC.

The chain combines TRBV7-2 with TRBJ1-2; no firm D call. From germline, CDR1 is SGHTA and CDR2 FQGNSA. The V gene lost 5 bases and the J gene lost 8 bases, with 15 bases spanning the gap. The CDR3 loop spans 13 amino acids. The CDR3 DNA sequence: TGTGCCAGCAGCGTCGGACCGATCATAGGCTACACCTTC. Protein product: CASSVGPIIGYTF. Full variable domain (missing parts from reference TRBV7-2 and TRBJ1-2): GAGVSQSPSNKVTEKGKDVELRCDPISGHTALYWYRQSLGQGLEFLIYFQGNSAPDKSGLPSDRFSAERTGGSVSTLTIQRTQQEDSAVYLCASSVGPIIGYTFGSGTRLTVV.

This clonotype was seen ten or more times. In DNA form, the CDR3 reads TGTGCCAGCAGCTTAGATCAGAGTAACTATGGCTACACCTTC. Amino acids: CASSLDQSNYGYTF. This sequence joins TRBV7-2 and TRBJ1-2; D is undetermined. Trimming removed 1 base from V and 1 base from J, with 7 bases in between. The V gene's germline CDR1 is SGHTA and CDR2 FQGNSA. This CDR3 region has 14 residues.

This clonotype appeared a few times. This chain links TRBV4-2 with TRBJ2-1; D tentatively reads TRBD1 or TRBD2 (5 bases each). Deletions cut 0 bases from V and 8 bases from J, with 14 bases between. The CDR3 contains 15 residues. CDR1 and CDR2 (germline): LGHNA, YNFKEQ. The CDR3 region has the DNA TGTGCCAGCAGCCAAGAATGGTGGGGGTTTCATGAGCAGTTCTTC. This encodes CASSQEWWGFHEQFF.

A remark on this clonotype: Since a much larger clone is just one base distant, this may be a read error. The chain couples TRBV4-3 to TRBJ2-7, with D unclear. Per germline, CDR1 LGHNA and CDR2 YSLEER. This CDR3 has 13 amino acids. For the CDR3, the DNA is TGCGCCAGCAGCCGAACTCCTTCCTGCGAGCAGTACTTC. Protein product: CASSRTPSCEQYF.

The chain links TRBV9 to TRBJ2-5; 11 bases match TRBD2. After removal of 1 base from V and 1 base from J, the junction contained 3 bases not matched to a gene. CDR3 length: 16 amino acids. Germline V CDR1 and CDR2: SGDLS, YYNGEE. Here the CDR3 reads CASSVLTSGGQETQYF. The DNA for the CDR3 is TGTGCCAGCAGCGTATTAACTAGCGGGGGCCAAGAGACCCAGTACTTC.

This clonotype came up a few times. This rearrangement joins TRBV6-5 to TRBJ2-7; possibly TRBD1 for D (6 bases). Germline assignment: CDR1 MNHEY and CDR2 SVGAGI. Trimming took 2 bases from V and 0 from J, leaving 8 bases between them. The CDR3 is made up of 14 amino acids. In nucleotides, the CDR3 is TGTGCCAGCAGTTACAAGGACAGCTCCTACGAGCAGTACTTC. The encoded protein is CASSYKDSSYEQYF.